This TCR beta chain appears in the sequencing data of a study of cytomegalovirus exposure and HLA in healthy donors. General study results and limits: Exclusion applied to some V segments, including TRBV6-2 and TRBV6-3, as they were indistinguishable. Several top significant clusters appeared, in a later analysis, to be linked to common viral pathogens. It was in a later analysis that TCR association rates were seen to vary by HLA locus, highest for DRB1 and lowest for HLA-C.

A multiplex PCR was run with 60 Vbeta primers and 13 Jbeta primers. TCRdb's table, derived via immunoSEQ multiplex PCR, lists solely in-frame clones and lacks some. The repertoire consists of about 210,000 clones, with over 75% occurring once and the leading ten covering about 10%. About this clone itself: Its antigen remains unidentified.

The length of the CDR3 is 13 residues. Germline values: CDR1 MNHEY, CDR2 SMNVEV (reference sequence). Trimming took off 6 bases at V and 11 bases at J, with 17 bases between the two ends. Samples came from healthy bone marrow donors. The chain joins TRBV27 to TRBJ1-5; D may be TRBD1 (5 bases). The sequencing sample was made of PBMCs. This receptor was identified in a woman in her forties or fifties in good health and CMV-seropositive. The CDR3 spells CASSLQGYGTQHF. The CDR3 bases are TGTGCCAGCAGCCTTCAGGGTTATGGGACCCAGCATTTT.